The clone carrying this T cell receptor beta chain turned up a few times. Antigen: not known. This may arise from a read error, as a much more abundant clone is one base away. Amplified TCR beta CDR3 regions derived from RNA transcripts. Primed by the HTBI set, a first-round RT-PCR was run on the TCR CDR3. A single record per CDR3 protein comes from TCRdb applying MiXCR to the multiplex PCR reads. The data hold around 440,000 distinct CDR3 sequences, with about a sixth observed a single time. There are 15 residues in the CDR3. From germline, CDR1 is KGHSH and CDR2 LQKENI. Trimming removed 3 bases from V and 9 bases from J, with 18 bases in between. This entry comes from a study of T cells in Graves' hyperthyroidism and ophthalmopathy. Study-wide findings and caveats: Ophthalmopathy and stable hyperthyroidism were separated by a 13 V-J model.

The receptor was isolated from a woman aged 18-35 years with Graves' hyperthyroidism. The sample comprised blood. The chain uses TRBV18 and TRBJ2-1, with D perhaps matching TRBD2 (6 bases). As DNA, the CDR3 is TGTGCCAGCTCACCCCTTGTCATCGGAGCGGGTGAGCAGTTCTTC. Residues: CASSPLVIGAGEQFF.